The sequence of this TCR beta chain was determined in a study of blood T cell repertoires in COVID-19. About the research overall: T cells, B-cell-depleted T cells, or PBMCs supplied cDNA or gDNA.

The protocol was immunoSEQ multiplex PCR, while the TCRdb copy is restricted to in-frame clones and leaves out a portion. The sample has under 300,000 clones, around 93% seen once. V was trimmed by 5 bases and J by 1 base, leaving 11 bases between them. Looked up from germline, CDR1 is SGHTA and CDR2 is FQGNSA. The CDR3 has 14 residues. This clone was recorded at least ten times. The specimen was PBMCs or T cells enriched from blood (not recorded which). The genes are TRBV7-2 and TRBJ1-1, with D unclear. The clonotype originates from a human donor in a cohort exposed to, infected with or recovered from COVID-19 (not recorded which). The donor label of this sample is uncertain. The CDR3 DNA is TGTGCCAGCAGCGTTGGGCGCCCGAACACTGAAGCTTTCTTT. This sequence encodes CASSVGRPNTEAFF.